This T cell receptor (beta chain) was identified in a study of blood T cell repertoires in COVID-19. Study-wide background: In each case, the material was cDNA or gDNA derived from T cells, B-cell-depleted T cells, or PBMCs.

The CDR3 length is 13 residues. The V end lost 3 bases, the J end lost 1 base, and 7 bases lay between the germline ends. Germline CDR1 and CDR2: SGHNT and YYREEE (reference sequence). Original analysis: For nucleated cells, counts were estimated from reference gene primer amplification. Sequencing used immunoSEQ multiplex PCR; TCRdb keeps in-frame clones, though not all of them. V, J and clone size derive from that table, while D and trimming were established from the DNA sequence. This sample has under 200,000 clones, with 85% to 90% found just once. The receptor comes from a man aged 45-65 years who had recovered from COVID-19. Sequencing input: peripheral blood. This chain uses TRBV5-4 with TRBJ2-5, with D tentatively TRBD2 (5 bases). CDR3 sequence: CASSYRGQETQYF. The DNA for the CDR3 is TGTGCCAGCAGCTACCGGGGCCAAGAGACCCAGTACTTC.